This record looks at one T cell receptor (beta chain) sequence and its context. Samples were assayed with immunoSEQ v3.0 at survey level. Repertoires were generated with immunoSEQ multiplex PCR, while TCRdb's copy carries only in-frame clones and drops some. The table lists fewer than 30,000 clones, about four fifths of them singletons. This record belongs to a study of long-term antiretroviral therapy in people with HIV. This CDR3 comprises 15 residues. Looked up from germline, CDR1 is MNHEY and CDR2 is SVGAGI. Deletions cut 5 bases from V and 7 bases from J, with 20 bases between. Sequencing used unsorted PBMCs, obtained 0.7 years before starting antiretroviral therapy. This receptor was identified in a man aged 25 to 40 with HIV. The J gene is TRBJ1-2, the V gene TRBV6-5; no reliable D call. CDR3 nucleotides: TGTGCCAGCAGTGGCCGGGCGGTTTCATCTGGTGGCTACACCTTC. This codes for CASSGRAVSSGGYTF.